Following are 6 T cell receptor beta chains from one sample sequenced in a study of blood T cell repertoires in COVID-19. Clones were read by immunoSEQ multiplex PCR, and TCRdb kept only the in-frame ones, dropping some. The table lists approximately 210,000 clones, approximately 83% of them singletons. Material for sequencing was peripheral blood. These receptors came from a woman in her forties with active or convalescent COVID-19.

The J gene is TRBJ1-5, the V gene TRBV19; 8 nucleotides align to TRBD1. The CDR3 totals 15 residues. Germline V gene sequence: CDR1 LNHDA, CDR2 SQIVND (reference sequence). J lost 2 bases, V lost 4 bases, and 4 bases had no gene match. CDR3 protein: CASSTLTGGNQPQHF. The CDR3 coding sequence is TGTGCCAGTAGTACCCTGACAGGGGGCAATCAGCCCCAGCATTTT.

This sequence joins TRBV27 and TRBJ2-1; maybe TRBD2 (6 bases). This CDR3 region has 16 residues. Germline V gene lookup returns CDR1 MNHEY and CDR2 SMNVEV (reference sequence). V lost 2 bases, J lost 2 bases, and 13 bases lay in between. The CDR3 sequence is CASSLPGTEPYNEQFF. Here the CDR3 DNA reads TGTGCCAGCAGTTTACCCGGGACTGAACCCTACAATGAGCAGTTCTTC.

The chain couples TRBV16 to TRBJ2-7; 9 bases map to TRBD2. V lost 6 bases and J lost 3; bases outside the gene matches: 3. The CDR3 extends over 13 amino acids. Germline values: CDR1 KGHSY, CDR2 FQNENV. CDR3 nucleotides: TGTGCCAGCAGATGGACTAGCGACTACGAGCAGTACTTC. Translated, it gives CASRWTSDYEQYF.

V gene TRBV5-5 combines with J gene TRBJ1-5; 7 bases are a match to TRBD1. V shed 0 bases, J shed 3 bases, and the junction held 9 bases outside the gene matches. In germline, CDR1 is SGHKS, CDR2 YYEKEE (reference sequence). The CDR3 length is 17 residues. The CDR3 region has the DNA TGTGCCAGCAGCTTGGGGGTAGACAGGGCGTACAATCAGCCCCAGCATTTT. This encodes CASSLGVDRAYNQPQHF.

This clone turned up a few times. This sequence joins TRBV30 and TRBJ1-3, with 10 bases matching TRBD1. The germline V gene has CDR1 GTSNPN and CDR2 SVGIG (reference sequence). The CDR3 is made up of 13 amino acids. V lost 4 bases to trimming and J lost 7 bases; unmatched junction nucleotides: 4. The CDR3 sequence: CAWMGGQGNTIYF. The CDR3 region has the DNA TGTGCCTGGATGGGGGGACAGGGGAACACCATATATTTT.

The CDR3 nucleotides read TGTGCCACCAGCAGAGCGGGACAGTCGTACGAGCAGTACTTC. This gives the protein CATSRAGQSYEQYF. This sequence joins TRBV15 and TRBJ2-7; 7 bases agree with TRBD1. CDR3 length: 14 amino acids. V lost 1 base to trimming and J lost 4 bases; unmatched junction nucleotides: 4. Germline CDR1 reads LNHNV; CDR2 reads YYDKDF (reference sequence).